This T cell receptor beta chain was captured in a study of shared clonotypes between healthy human individuals. Profiled with immunoSEQ multiplex PCR; TCRdb holds only in-frame clones, not every one. The table records 2.3 million or so clones, 80% to 95% of them present only once. Sequenced input: naive CD4+ T cells from PBMCs. Subset denoted: CD45RA+ positively selected. This clonotype was obtained from a man younger than 35 in good health. Some clones in this sample may be carry-over from other donors' samples.

In DNA, the CDR3 is TGCGCCAGCAGTGAGTCTCAGGACCCGAACACTGAAGCTTTCTTT. Encoded protein: CASSESQDPNTEAFF. The chain recombines TRBV10-1 with TRBJ1-1; D call uncertain. Trimming removed 0 bases at V and 1 base at J, with 9 bases between. The CDR3 contains 15 residues. Germline CDR1 is WNHNN and CDR2 is SYGVQD (reference sequence).